The following is a TCR beta chain sequence with its context. Unique molecular identifiers were used in preparing the TCRbeta library. TCRdb re-derived calls from the PCR reads in MiXCR, one entry per CDR3 protein. This table holds about 870,000 distinct CDR3 sequences, approximately 15% found once. The data stem from a study of T-cell reconstitution after alpha-beta-depleted transplantation in children. This receptor was identified in a male patient between 10 and 17 years old who had a stem cell transplant for acute lymphoblastic leukemia, so the T cells may come from the graft donor. Sequencing used PBMCs, mostly from graft donor cells, obtained 360 days after TCRalphabeta/CD19-depleted stem cell transplant.

The CDR3 is CASSFSGGREQYF. The CDR3 DNA reads TGCGCCAGCAGCTTCTCTGGGGGCCGCGAGCAGTACTTC. The rearrangement links TRBV10-2 to TRBJ2-7, with D possibly being TRBD1 (6 bases). V dropped 6 bases and J dropped 6 bases, with 15 bases sitting between them. The CDR3 extends over 13 amino acids. Germline-derived CDR1 and CDR2 are WSHSY and SAAADI.